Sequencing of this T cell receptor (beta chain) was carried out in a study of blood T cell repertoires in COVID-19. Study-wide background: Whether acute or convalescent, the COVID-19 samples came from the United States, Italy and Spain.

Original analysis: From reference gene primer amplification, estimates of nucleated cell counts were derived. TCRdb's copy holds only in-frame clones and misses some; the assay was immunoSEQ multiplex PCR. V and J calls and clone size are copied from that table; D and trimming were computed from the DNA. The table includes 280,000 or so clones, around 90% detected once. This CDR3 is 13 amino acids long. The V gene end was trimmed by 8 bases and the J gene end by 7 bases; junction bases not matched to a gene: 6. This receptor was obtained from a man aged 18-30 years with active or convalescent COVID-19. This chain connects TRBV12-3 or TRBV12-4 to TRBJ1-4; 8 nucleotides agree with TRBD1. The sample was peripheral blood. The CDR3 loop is CASRKQGGEKLFF. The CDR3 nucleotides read TGTGCCAGCCGTAAACAGGGGGGTGAAAAACTGTTTTTT.